These T cell receptor beta chains were read from a single sample in a study of CD8 T cells in ankylosing spondylitis. TCRdb called the 5' RACE reads again in MiXCR, with one record for every CDR3 protein. This sample has around 120,000 distinct CDR3 sequences, with roughly 8.8% found just once. The source material was blood, either unsorted or a sorted T cell fraction (not recorded which). The receptor set was obtained from a male donor with ankylosing spondylitis or in good health (not recorded which). Both conserved end residues are part of each CDR3. D genes are given only for firm matches. Some rows have no size entry. The others give once, few or many, or a class for an expanded clone.

j_call,clone_size,v_call,d_call,cdr3_aa,cdr3_nt
TRBJ2-3,many,TRBV20-1,TRBD2,CSASSSGRVFKDTQYF,TGCAGTGCGAGCAGTAGCGGGAGGGTATTTAAGGATACGCAGTATTTT
TRBJ2-1,many,TRBV20-1,TRBD2,CSGLRGGIDNEQFF,TGCAGTGGCCTCCGGGGGGGGATAGACAATGAGCAGTTCTTC
TRBJ2-7,many,TRBV5-1,NA,CASSLDPGASYEQYF,TGCGCCAGCAGCTTGGATCCCGGGGCCTCCTACGAGCAGTACTTC
TRBJ2-7,few,TRBV20-1,NA,CSARGSTGASEQYF,TGCAGTGCTAGAGGTAGTACCGGTGCCTCCGAGCAGTACTTC
TRBJ2-2,medium-sized,TRBV20-1,TRBD1,CSARDRGNGELFF,TGCAGTGCTAGGGACAGGGGGAACGGGGAGCTGTTTTTT
TRBJ2-3,few,TRBV20-1,TRBD2,CSAQKASGRSDTQYF,TGCAGTGCCCAAAAGGCTAGCGGGAGATCCGATACGCAGTATTTT
TRBJ1-1,many,TRBV14,NA,CASSQDYGTSLEAFF,TGTGCCAGCAGCCAAGATTATGGGACATCACTTGAAGCTTTCTTT
TRBJ2-7,few,TRBV2,TRBD1,CASHGTGGEQYF,TGTGCCAGCCACGGGACAGGGGGCGAGCAGTACTTC
TRBJ2-5,many,TRBV20-1,NA,CSPAGAQETQYF,TGCAGTCCTGCAGGGGCGCAAGAGACCCAGTACTTC
TRBJ2-7,many,TRBV29-1,NA,CSVEGISYEQYF,TGCAGCGTTGAAGGGATCTCCTACGAGCAGTACTTC
TRBJ1-5,many,TRBV20-1,TRBD1,CSARGGTGSNQPQHF,TGCAGTGCTAGAGGGGGGACAGGTAGCAATCAGCCCCAGCATTTT
TRBJ2-5,few,TRBV7-2,NA,CASSLAGDGRETQYF,TGTGCCAGCAGCTTAGCGGGAGATGGTCGAGAGACCCAGTACTTC
TRBJ2-5,many,TRBV29-1,NA,CSVVFPQETQYF,TGCAGCGTTGTTTTTCCCCAAGAGACCCAGTACTTC
TRBJ2-5,few,TRBV18,TRBD1,CASSPVLTGGVETQYF,TGTGCCAGCTCACCCGTCTTGACAGGGGGCGTGGAGACCCAGTACTTC
TRBJ2-5,many,TRBV6-1,TRBD1,CASRPGQVAQETQYF,TGTGCCAGCAGACCGGGACAGGTTGCCCAAGAGACCCAGTACTTC
TRBJ2-1,few,TRBV6-2/TRBV6-3,TRBD2,CASSISSGRGFYNEQFF,TGTGCCAGCAGTATCTCTAGCGGGAGAGGATTTTACAATGAGCAGTTCTTC
TRBJ2-2,many,TRBV5-1,TRBD2,CASSLIAGLGTGELFF,TGCGCCAGCAGCCTAATAGCGGGCCTGGGGACCGGGGAGCTGTTTTTT
TRBJ2-1,few,TRBV24-1,TRBD1,CATSAMRGQGNEQFF,TGTGCCACCAGTGCCATGAGGGGACAGGGCAATGAGCAGTTCTTC
TRBJ1-1,many,TRBV28,TRBD1,CASSMTGDGNTEAFF,TGTGCCAGCAGTATGACAGGGGATGGGAACACTGAAGCTTTCTTT
TRBJ2-4,many,TRBV5-1,NA,CASSPDNSKNIQYF,TGCGCCAGCAGCCCGGACAATAGCAAAAACATTCAGTACTTC
TRBJ2-7,many,TRBV7-2,TRBD2,CAISLNAGGGPYEQYF,TGTGCCATCAGCCTCAACGCGGGGGGCGGACCCTACGAGCAGTACTTC
TRBJ2-6,few,TRBV28,TRBD1,CASSSDRVSGANVLTF,TGTGCCAGCAGTTCGGACAGGGTCTCTGGGGCCAACGTCCTGACTTTC
TRBJ2-3,many,TRBV5-5,TRBD1,CASSMQGAAATDTQYF,TGTGCCAGCAGCATGCAGGGGGCGGCGGCGACAGATACGCAGTATTTT
TRBJ2-3,many,TRBV5-1,NA,CASSLGGRETDTQYF,TGCGCCAGCAGCTTGGGAGGCAGGGAAACAGATACGCAGTATTTT
TRBJ2-5,NA,TRBV2,NA,CASSPDKYQETQYF,TGTGCCAGCAGTCCCGACAAGTATCAAGAGACCCAGTACTTC
TRBJ2-7,many,TRBV12-3/TRBV12-4,NA,CASSSPPTTYEQYF,TGTGCCAGCAGTTCCCCCCCGACAACCTACGAGCAGTACTTC
TRBJ1-3,few,TRBV9,NA,CASSVHVGFGNTIYF,TGTGCCAGCAGCGTCCATGTGGGGTTCGGAAACACCATATATTTT
TRBJ2-7,many,TRBV6-2/TRBV6-3,NA,CASRETNYEQYF,TGTGCCAGCCGCGAGACAAACTACGAGCAGTACTTC
TRBJ2-4,many,TRBV6-1,TRBD2,CASSERTSGVNIQYF,TGTGCCAGCAGTGAAAGGACTAGCGGGGTAAACATTCAGTACTTC
TRBJ2-3,many,TRBV7-2,NA,CASSLAGRTDTQYF,TGTGCCAGCAGCTTAGCTGGCCGCACAGATACGCAGTATTTT
TRBJ2-5,NA,TRBV28,NA,CASSPATNRDETQYF,TGTGCCAGCAGTCCCGCTACGAACAGGGACGAGACCCAGTACTTC
TRBJ1-6,few,TRBV19,NA,CASSVGSELHF,TGTGCCAGTAGTGTAGGATCTGAGCTCCACTTT
TRBJ2-3,many,TRBV13,NA,CASSLLDEVGDTQYF,TGTGCCAGCAGCTTATTAGATGAAGTAGGGGATACGCAGTATTTT
TRBJ2-6,NA,TRBV12-3/TRBV12-4,NA,CASTSGGSGANVLTF,TGTGCCAGCACCTCTGGTGGCTCTGGGGCCAACGTCCTGACTTTC
TRBJ2-5,many,TRBV11-2,NA,CASSLVLYQETQYF,TGTGCCAGCAGCTTAGTTCTGTACCAAGAGACCCAGTACTTC
TRBJ2-7,many,TRBV20-1,TRBD2,CSARAGGPYEQYF,TGCAGTGCTAGAGCGGGAGGGCCTTACGAGCAGTACTTC
TRBJ2-1,many,TRBV5-1,NA,CASSLGSQSYNEQFF,TGCGCCAGCAGCTTGGGTAGCCAGTCCTACAATGAGCAGTTCTTC
TRBJ2-1,many,TRBV20-1,TRBD1,CSAPPPTGTGKYEQFF,TGCAGTGCCCCCCCGCCGACCGGGACAGGGAAGTATGAGCAGTTCTTC
TRBJ2-2,NA,TRBV3-1,TRBD1,CASSPGQGKANTGELFF,TGTGCCAGCAGCCCGGGACAGGGGAAAGCGAACACCGGGGAGCTGTTTTTT
TRBJ2-2,many,TRBV7-9,NA,CASSFNGANTGELFF,TGTGCCAGCAGCTTTAACGGGGCGAACACCGGGGAGCTGTTTTTT
TRBJ1-5,many,TRBV24-1,TRBD1,CATEDRDSNQPQHF,TGTGCCACCGAGGACAGGGATAGCAATCAGCCCCAGCATTTT
TRBJ2-5,many,TRBV12-3/TRBV12-4,NA,CASSLDRETQYF,TGTGCCAGCAGTTTAGACCGGGAGACCCAGTACTTC
TRBJ1-5,many,TRBV12-3/TRBV12-4,NA,CASSLGPRVQPQHF,TGTGCCAGCAGTTTAGGCCCAAGAGTTCAGCCCCAGCATTTT
TRBJ2-5,once,TRBV18,NA,CASSPVGGNIKETQYF,TGTGCCAGCTCACCGGTCGGAGGGAATATAAAAGAGACCCAGTACTTC
TRBJ1-2,few,TRBV6-6,TRBD1,CASSRQGNYGYTF,TGTGCCAGCAGTCGACAGGGCAACTATGGCTACACCTTC
TRBJ1-2,many,TRBV20-1,NA,CSARVEALYGYTF,TGCAGTGCTAGAGTGGAGGCCCTCTATGGCTACACCTTC
TRBJ2-3,many,TRBV5-1,TRBD2,CASSHGLAGKNTQYF,TGCGCCAGCAGCCACGGACTAGCGGGAAAAAATACGCAGTATTTT
TRBJ2-2,many,TRBV6-1,NA,CASSILIPGSSGELFF,TGTGCCAGCAGTATTCTCATCCCCGGGAGCAGCGGGGAGCTGTTTTTT
TRBJ2-5,many,TRBV11-2,NA,CASSASQETQYF,TGTGCCAGCAGCGCTTCTCAAGAGACCCAGTACTTC
TRBJ2-3,many,TRBV6-5,NA,CASSYRISTDTQYF,TGTGCCAGCAGTTACAGGATTAGCACAGATACGCAGTATTTT
TRBJ2-6,few,TRBV4-3,TRBD1,CASSPGTGGSGANVLTF,TGCGCCAGCAGCCCAGGGACAGGGGGCTCTGGGGCCAACGTCCTGACTTTC
TRBJ2-7,many,TRBV27,NA,CASSLSWGSYEQYF,TGTGCCAGCAGTCTGTCCTGGGGGTCCTACGAGCAGTACTTC
TRBJ2-5,NA,TRBV6-1,NA,CASRGFFILQETQYF,TGTGCCAGCAGGGGCTTTTTTATCCTCCAAGAGACCCAGTACTTC
TRBJ2-5,few,TRBV18,NA,CASSALANNEETQYF,TGTGCCAGCTCAGCGCTAGCAAATAACGAGGAGACCCAGTACTTC